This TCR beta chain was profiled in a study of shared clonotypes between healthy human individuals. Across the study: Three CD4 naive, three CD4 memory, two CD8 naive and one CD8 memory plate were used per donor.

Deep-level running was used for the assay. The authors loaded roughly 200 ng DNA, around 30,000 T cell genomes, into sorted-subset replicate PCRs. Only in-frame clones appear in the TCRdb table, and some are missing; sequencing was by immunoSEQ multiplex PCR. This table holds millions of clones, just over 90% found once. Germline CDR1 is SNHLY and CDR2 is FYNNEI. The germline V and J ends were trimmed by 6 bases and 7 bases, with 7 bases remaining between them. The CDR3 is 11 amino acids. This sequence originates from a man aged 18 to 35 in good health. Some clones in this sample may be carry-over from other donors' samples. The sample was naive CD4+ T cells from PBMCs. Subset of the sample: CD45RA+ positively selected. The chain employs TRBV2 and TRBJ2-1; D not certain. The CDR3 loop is CASRVMNEQFF. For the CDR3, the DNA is TGTGCCAGCAGGGTTATGAATGAGCAGTTCTTC.